Below are 20 T cell receptor beta chains sequenced from a single sample in a study of blood T cell repertoires in COVID-19. The assay was immunoSEQ multiplex PCR, and TCRdb's table has in-frame clones only and misses some. The sample carries 250,000 or so clones, approximately 80% recorded once. Specimen: PBMCs or T cells enriched from blood (not recorded which). These TCRs come from a man in his fifties or sixties who had recovered from COVID-19.

This clone was detected once. The chain carries TRBV28 and TRBJ2-3, with D perhaps TRBD2 (5 bases). Germline CDR1 reads MDHEN; CDR2 reads SYDVKM. Trimming shortened V by 3 bases and J by 5 bases, and 6 bases separated the two germline ends. The CDR3 contains 12 residues. The CDR3 bases are TGTGCCAGCAGTTTGGCGGGAGATACGCAGTATTTT. This gives the protein CASSLAGDTQYF.

This clone was counted only a few times. The gene calls are TRBV5-5 and TRBJ1-2, with 7 bases lining up with TRBD1. V was pared by 4 bases and J by 1 base, with 10 bases of the junction left unmatched. The CDR3 covers 16 residues. In germline, CDR1 is SGHKS, CDR2 YYEKEE (reference sequence). The DNA for the CDR3 is TGTGCCAGCAGCACGAGACAGGGAAGGGATAACTATGGCTACACCTTC. Protein product: CASSTRQGRDNYGYTF. The full variable domain, in which reference TRBV5-5 and TRBJ1-2 provide the parts outside the CDR3, is DAGVTQSPTHLIKTRGQQVTLRCSPISGHKSVSWYQQVLGQGPQFIFQYYEKEERGRGNFPDRFSARQFPNYSSELNVNALLLGDSALYLCASSTRQGRDNYGYTFGSGTRLTVV.

Notes on this clone: The junction shows a germline mismatch at one end, possibly a read error. This chain connects TRBV18 to TRBJ1-6, with D possibly matching TRBD1 (5 bases). Germline CDR1 and CDR2: KGHSH and LQKENI. This CDR3 comprises 17 residues. Here the CDR3 DNA reads TGTGCCAGCTCAGCACCGGGACTCAACTCCTATAATTCACCCCTCCACTTT. Its protein product is CASSAPGLNSYNSPLHF. Using reference TRBV18 and TRBJ1-6 for the parts outside the CDR3, the full variable domain is NAGVMQNPRHLVRRRGQEARLRCSPMKGHSHVYWYRQLPEEGLKFMVYLQKENIIDESGMPKERFSAEFPKEGPSILRIQQVVRGDSAAYFCASSAPGLNSYNSPLHFGNGTRLTVT.

The chain has TRBV6-6 and TRBJ2-1; 7 bases agree with TRBD1. Looked up from germline, CDR1 is MNHNY and CDR2 is SVGAGI (reference sequence). CDR3 length: 14 residues. The V gene end was trimmed by 6 bases and the J gene end by 5 bases; junction bases not matched to a gene: 7. For the CDR3, the DNA is TGTGCCAGCAGCCACACGACAGGGAACAATGAGCAGTTCTTC. This gives the protein CASSHTTGNNEQFF.

This chain links TRBV7-8 with TRBJ1-2; 12 nucleotides align to TRBD1. The CDR3 is 17 residues long. Germline loops: CDR1 SGHVS, CDR2 FQNEAQ. V lost 6 bases, J lost 1 base, and 9 bases stayed unmatched. CDR3 in DNA: TGTGCCAGCAGGCAGCCGGGACAGGGGGCGGGTAACTATGGCTACACCTTC. Its translation is CASRQPGQGAGNYGYTF.

This chain connects TRBV7-2 to TRBJ1-2, with no clear D. Per the germline V gene, CDR1 is SGHTA and CDR2 is FQGNSA. V was clipped by 2 bases and J by 8 bases, with 9 bases between them. CDR3 length equals 12 residues. DNA of the CDR3: TGTGCCAGCAGCTTACCCAGACAAGGCTACACCTTC. Amino acid sequence: CASSLPRQGYTF. Full variable domain (rest looked up from reference TRBV7-2 and TRBJ1-2): GAGVSQSPSNKVTEKGKDVELRCDPISGHTALYWYRQSLGQGLEFLIYFQGNSAPDKSGLPSDRFSAERTGGSVSTLTIQRTQQEDSAVYLCASSLPRQGYTFGSGTRLTVV.

The V and J genes are TRBV27 and TRBJ2-2, with D possibly matching TRBD1 (6 bases). From germline, CDR1 is MNHEY and CDR2 SMNVEV (reference sequence). The CDR3 extends over 17 amino acids. V lost 5 bases and J lost 1, with 17 bases in between. CDR3 residues: CASSTQRQGQNTGELFF. Here the CDR3 DNA reads TGTGCCAGCAGTACCCAACGGCAGGGGCAGAACACCGGGGAGCTGTTTTTT.

The chain is built from TRBV7-8 and TRBJ2-1; 8 bases align to TRBD2. Germline V gene lookup returns CDR1 SGHVS and CDR2 FQNEAQ. With V trimmed by 4 bases and J by 4 bases, 9 bases remained unmatched. The CDR3 contains 16 residues. CDR3 DNA: TGTGCCAGCAGCTCTGATAGAGCGGGAGTTTACAATGAGCAGTTCTTC. It is translated as CASSSDRAGVYNEQFF. Based on the CDR3 plus reference TRBV7-8 and TRBJ2-1, the full variable domain is GAGVSQSPRYKVAKRGQDVALRCDPISGHVSLFWYQQALGQGPEFLTYFQNEAQLDKSGLPSDRFFAERPEGSVSTLKIQRTQQEDSAVYLCASSSDRAGVYNEQFFGPGTRLTVL.

J is TRBJ2-7 and V is TRBV6-5, with TRBD1 identical over 8 bases. V dropped 5 bases and J dropped 2; count of bases not matched to a gene: 8. CDR3 length: 15 residues. Germline V gives CDR1 MNHEY, CDR2 SVGAGI. The CDR3 reads CASSTFRDRPYEQYF. In nucleotides, the CDR3 is TGTGCCAGCAGTACCTTCCGGGACAGGCCCTACGAGCAGTACTTC.

This chain links TRBV6-6 with TRBJ2-6, with a tentative D call TRBD2 (6 bases). The V end was cut by 3 bases, the J end by 4 bases, with 10 bases between. Per the germline V gene, CDR1 is MNHNY and CDR2 is SVGAGI (reference sequence). The CDR3 runs 15 residues. CDR3 sequence reads: CASSYGGKGANVLTF. DNA for the CDR3: TGTGCCAGCAGTTATGGGGGGAAAGGGGCCAACGTCCTGACTTTC.

This clone is a singleton in its sample. This chain connects TRBV7-9 to TRBJ2-7; 8 bases line up with TRBD1. The CDR3 extends over 13 amino acids. Germline trimming cut 5 bases from V and 3 bases from J; bases unmatched to any gene: 3. The germline V gene encodes CDR1 SEHNR and CDR2 FQNEAQ (reference sequence). CDR3 residues: CASSLGQDYEQYF. CDR3 in DNA: TGTGCCAGCAGCCTGGGACAGGACTACGAGCAGTACTTC.

This clone was seen more than once but under ten times. The chain uses TRBV7-8 and TRBJ2-7; a weak D match, TRBD2 (6 bases). V lost 3 bases to trimming and J lost 3 bases, with 12 bases between them. The CDR3 spans 14 residues. CDR1 and CDR2 from the germline V gene are SGHVS and FQNEAQ. The DNA for the CDR3 is TGTGCCAGCAGCTTTCCCGGGGGTGGCTACGAGCAGTACTTC. Amino acids: CASSFPGGGYEQYF.

The V and J genes are TRBV5-1 and TRBJ1-6, with TRBD1 matching 8 bases. Trimming cost V 8 bases and J 3 bases; bases outside gene matches: 4. CDR3 length equals 14 residues. Germline V lookup: CDR1 SGHRS, CDR2 YFSETQ. The CDR3 DNA follows: TGCGCCAGATCCGACAGGGGCTATAATTCACCCCTCCACTTT. It translates to CARSDRGYNSPLHF.

This rearrangement joins TRBV3-1 (or the pseudogene TRBV3-2) to TRBJ2-7; a weak D match, TRBD2 (5 bases). The CDR3 contains 14 residues. Trimming removed 0 bases from V and 5 bases from J, with 11 bases in between. Germline loops: CDR1 LGHDT, CDR2 YNNKEL (reference sequence). Here the CDR3 DNA reads TGTGCCAGCAGCCAAGAGAAGGGAGCCCACGAGCAGTACTTC. As protein: CASSQEKGAHEQYF.

This clone was picked up a small number of times. The gene calls are TRBV6-1 and TRBJ1-1; 10 bases are shared with TRBD1. The CDR3 totals 15 residues. The junction had 6 bases not matched to a gene; V was cut back by 4 bases and J by 4 bases. The germline V gene encodes CDR1 MNHNS and CDR2 SASEGT. CDR3 region: CASSVAGTGVTEAFF. Written as DNA, the CDR3 is TGTGCCAGCAGTGTAGCCGGGACAGGGGTCACTGAAGCTTTCTTT.

V usage is TRBV7-9 and J usage is TRBJ1-5, with D uncertain. The CDR3 spans 14 residues. Germline assignment: CDR1 SEHNR and CDR2 FQNEAQ (reference sequence). The ends were cut back, 5 bases at V and 6 bases at J, with 14 bases in the middle. CDR3 in amino acids: CASSLSEGGQPQHF. The CDR3 DNA is TGTGCCAGCAGCCTTAGTGAAGGCGGTCAGCCCCAGCATTTT.

V usage is TRBV3-1 (or the pseudogene TRBV3-2) and J usage is TRBJ2-3; D not resolved. There are 15 residues in the CDR3. Germline loops: CDR1 LGHDT, CDR2 YNNKEL (reference sequence). V gave up 4 bases and J gave up 1 base, with 12 bases separating them. The CDR3 region is CASSLGPLGTDTQYF. CDR3 bases: TGTGCCAGCAGCCTCGGCCCGCTAGGCACAGATACGCAGTATTTT.

The V call is TRBV2, the J call TRBJ1-5; 11 positions match TRBD1. From germline, CDR1 is SNHLY and CDR2 FYNNEI. The CDR3 is 13 residues long. After removal of 8 bases from V and 4 bases from J, the junction contained 1 base not matched to a gene. CDR3 coding DNA: TGTGCCAGCGGGACAGGGGGGAATCAGCCCCAGCATTTT. Translating it yields CASGTGGNQPQHF.

The V and J genes are TRBV30 and TRBJ2-1; a possible D gene is TRBD1 (5 bases). This CDR3 spans 12 amino acids. The germline V and J ends were trimmed by 2 bases and 15 bases, with 17 bases remaining between them. Germline CDR1 GTSNPN, CDR2 SVGIG (reference sequence). The CDR3 here is CAWSNGHPWPFF. DNA of the CDR3: TGTGCCTGGAGTAATGGACACCCCTGGCCGTTCTTC.

Written as DNA, the CDR3 is TGTGCCAGCAGCCGGGACAGATCCTCTGGAAACACCATATATTTT. Translated: CASSRDRSSGNTIYF. This chain uses TRBV7-9 with TRBJ1-3; TRBD1 matches at 7 bases. J lost 0 bases, V lost 5 bases, and 4 bases had no gene match. CDR1 and CDR2 (germline): SEHNR, FQNEAQ (reference sequence). This CDR3 comprises 15 residues.